This T cell receptor beta chain was captured by sequencing in a study of T cells expressing NK-cell markers. About the research overall: The eight sequenced donors comprised seven who were HCMV-seropositive and one who was seronegative.

TCRdb re-analyzed the 5' RACE reads; it lists each CDR3 protein once, without DNA. This sample's table has roughly 350,000 distinct CDR3 sequences. The origin of this receptor is a man between 18 and 69 years old in good health. Sequencing was done on a sample of blood T cells: a sorted CD56 or NKG2C T cell subset, CD4+ or CD8+ T cells, or bulk PBMC T cells (not recorded which).

CDR3 residues: CSAPKTGTRKETQYF. J is TRBJ2-5 and V is TRBV20-1; the D call from TCRdb, TRBD2, cannot be confirmed without DNA. The germline V gene has CDR1 DFQATT and CDR2 SNEGSKA (reference sequence). The CDR3 loop spans 15 amino acids.